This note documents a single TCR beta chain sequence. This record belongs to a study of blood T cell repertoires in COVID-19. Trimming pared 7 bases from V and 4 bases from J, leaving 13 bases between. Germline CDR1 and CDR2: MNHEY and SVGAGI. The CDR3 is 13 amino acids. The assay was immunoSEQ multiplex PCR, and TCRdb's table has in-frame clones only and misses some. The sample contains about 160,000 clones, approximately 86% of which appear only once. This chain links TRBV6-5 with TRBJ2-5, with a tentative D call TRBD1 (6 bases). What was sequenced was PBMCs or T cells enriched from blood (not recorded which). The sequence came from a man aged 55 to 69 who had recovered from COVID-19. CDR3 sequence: CASNPGVIETQYF. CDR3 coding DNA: TGTGCCAGCAACCCAGGGGTAATAGAGACCCAGTACTTC.